The T cell receptor (beta chain) under discussion was sequenced for a study of regulatory and conventional T cells in RAG deficiency. V lost 0 bases and J lost 0; bases outside the gene matches: 10. Germline CDR1 MGHRA, CDR2 YSYEKL. The CDR3 is 19 residues long. Profiled with immunoSEQ multiplex PCR; TCRdb holds only in-frame clones, not every one. The data show about 34,000 clones, roughly 76% seen once. Study observations and caveats: Control T-cell subsets had markedly higher Shannon entropy and lower Simpson indices than RAG-deficient patients. In Omenn syndrome, Treg and Tconv repertoires overlapped >85%.

The sorted conventional CD4+ T cells were CD25-low and CD127-high, with genomic DNA sequenced. In the case of this clone: No antigen is known for it.

The data also belong to a second study, concerning regulatory T cells. That work contributes: The PCR used 52 TRBV and 13 TRBJ primers. Patient repertoires had restricted TRB V-J pairs and skewed V and J usage, most in Tregs.

The clonotype originates from a human donor in good health. Material: CD4+ effector T cells sorted from blood. The genes are TRBV4-1 and TRBJ1-4, with 7 bases that match TRBD1. In DNA form, the CDR3 reads TGCGCCAGCAGCCAAGAAGGGGGAACAGGGGCGGCAACTAATGAAAAACTGTTTTTT. Its translation: CASSQEGGTGAATNEKLFF.